This T cell receptor (beta chain) is from a study of breast tumors, draining lymph nodes, adjacent tissues. Per the germline V gene, CDR1 is SNHLY and CDR2 is FYNNEI. This CDR3 has 14 amino acids. V was pared by 6 bases and J by 2 bases, with 6 bases of the junction left unmatched. TCRdb used MiXCR to reprocess the multiplex PCR reads, holding one entry per CDR3 protein. The sample consists of about 230,000 distinct CDR3 sequences, about 30% of them appearing once. General study points: That most tumor T cells come from lymph nodes remained unproven. Tumor and nontumor repertoires were significantly more similar in luminal-like than in basal-like breast cancer. Data fit most tumor T cells coming from lymph node, expanding in tumor. Tumor TCR diversity was below lymph nodes but above nontumor tissue.

Axillary draining lymph nodes of breast cancer patients supplied the node samples. Notes on this clonotype: The antigen is undetermined.

This clonotype was sampled from a female donor with breast cancer. Some clones in this sample may be carry-over from other donors' samples. The chain joins TRBV2 to TRBJ2-5; 7 positions match TRBD1. The sample consisted of axillary lymph node tissue. As DNA, the CDR3 is TGTGCCAGCAGGGATAACAGGGGACAAGAGACCCAGTACTTC. Protein: CASRDNRGQETQYF.